The sequence of this T cell receptor beta chain was determined in a study of cytomegalovirus exposure and HLA in healthy donors. Details on this clone: Its antigen is as yet unknown.

Study-wide points: In an earlier analysis, in roughly 600 donors, most V segments appeared productive either ~90% or ~30% of the time. As a later analysis showed, a missense DCLRE1C variant was linked to trimming of TCR beta V- and J-genes. An Asian-associated ancestry cluster reportedly showed fewer N-insertions than the approximately 620-donor mean in a later analysis. Reportedly, TCR beta sequences accurately predicted HLA-A and HLA-B alleles in most subjects.

PCR was performed using 60 Vbeta and 13 Jbeta primers. Clones were read by immunoSEQ multiplex PCR, and TCRdb kept only the in-frame ones, dropping some. This table holds 190,000 or so clones. The CDR3 is made up of 14 amino acids. Germline V gene lookup returns CDR1 KGHSH and CDR2 LQKENI. V lost 2 bases to trimming and J lost 3 bases, with 10 bases between them. This TCR derives from a boy younger than 18 in good health and CMV-seronegative. Specimen: PBMCs. The rearrangement joins TRBV18 to TRBJ2-5, with D unresolved. The CDR3 DNA is TGTGCCAGCTCACCAGGGCAGCTCGAAGAGACCCAGTACTTC. This sequence encodes CASSPGQLEETQYF.